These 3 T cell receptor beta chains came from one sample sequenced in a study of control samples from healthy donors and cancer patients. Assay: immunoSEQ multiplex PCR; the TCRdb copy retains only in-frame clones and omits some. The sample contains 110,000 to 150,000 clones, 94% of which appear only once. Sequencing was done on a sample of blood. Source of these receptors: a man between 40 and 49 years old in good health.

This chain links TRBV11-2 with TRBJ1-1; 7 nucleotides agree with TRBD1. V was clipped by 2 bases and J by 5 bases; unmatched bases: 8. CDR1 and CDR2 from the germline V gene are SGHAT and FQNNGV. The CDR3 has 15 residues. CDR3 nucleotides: TGTGCCAGCAGCTTACCTATAGTCAGGGGGACTGAAGCTTTCTTT. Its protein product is CASSLPIVRGTEAFF.

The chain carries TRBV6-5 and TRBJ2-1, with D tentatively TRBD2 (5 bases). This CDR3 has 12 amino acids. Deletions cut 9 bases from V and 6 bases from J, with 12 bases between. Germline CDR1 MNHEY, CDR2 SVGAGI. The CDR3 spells CASVLAGNEQFF. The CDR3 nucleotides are TGTGCCAGTGTCCTAGCAGGCAATGAGCAGTTCTTC.

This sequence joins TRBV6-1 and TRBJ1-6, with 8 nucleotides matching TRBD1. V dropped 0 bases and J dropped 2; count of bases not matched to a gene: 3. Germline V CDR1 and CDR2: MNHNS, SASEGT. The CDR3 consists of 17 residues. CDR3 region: CASSEAQGGPYNSPLHF. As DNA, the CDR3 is TGTGCCAGCAGTGAAGCACAGGGGGGCCCCTATAATTCACCCCTCCACTTT.